Here is one TCR beta chain with its context. In this sample, this clonotype turned up a few times. What this receptor recognizes is not known. Base quality data are lacking; no much larger clone is found one base away. The source of the sample is a study of identical twins (dated by TCRdb to the mid-2010s). Regarding the study in general: To test whether fetal clonotypes persist, the study used deep sequencing on TCR alpha and beta repertoires from monozygotic twins, unrelated adults of various ages, and cord blood. Replicate twin experiments were performed at different times using different library preparation protocols to rule out contamination. The full study reports these points: Zero-insertion analyses could be partly confounded by invariant T cells such as MAIT and iNKT, though diverse VJ usage argued against such confounding for most clonotypes. In monozygotic twins, recombination models systematically underestimated out-of-frame TCR alpha sharing, but the models matched the sharing seen between unrelated individuals. Compared with coincidental sharing between unrelated individuals, out-of-frame TCR alpha sequences shared between twins had an excess of sequences with low generation probability. The excess sharing between twins in beta out-of-frame sequences was weaker because fewer shared sequences reduced the signal-to-noise ratio. Because the same donors could not be followed over many years, the conclusions depended on cross-sectional statistical analysis. Fewer insertions were carried by abundant cord blood beta clonotypes, a similar but weaker trend appeared in young adult naive repertoires, and no such trend appeared in memory repertoires.

Receptor amplification or capture employed 5' RACE. Sequenced using an Illumina HiSeq 2000. Template switching added a universal primer binding site, and the final cDNA carried a unique molecular identifier that allowed TCR cDNA molecules to be counted accurately. First-strand cDNA for TCR alpha and beta chains was synthesized from specific primers in the conserved constant-segment region. Each cDNA library was double barcoded, with a SMART-Mk sample barcode plus Illumina barcodes, to control for contamination. TruSeq adapter sequences, together with Illumina sample barcodes, were added in two successive PCR steps. The TCR alpha and beta cDNA libraries were sequenced on the Illumina HiSeq platform using custom primers. As for how the authors treated the data: Unique molecular identifiers were extracted from raw reads with MiGEC, and CDR3 positions were determined with MiXCR. Recombination models were inferred per individual with the repgenHMM and IGoR tools using an EM algorithm. The analysis of shared clonotypes was done with the tcR package in R, with sharing normalized by the product of cloneset sizes. To study raw recombination without the effects of thymic and clonal selection, out-of-frame nonproductive sequences were analyzed. The public reads were run again by TCRdb, first through fastp at Q25 and then through MiXCR, and only productive beta chains were kept. Every entry covers one CDR3 protein and lists the most common genes and DNA from its rows. TCRdb assigned the V and J calls; the authors' analysis was not used. This sample comprises under 350,000 distinct CDR3 sequences, roughly 9.8% of them detected only once. The ten biggest clones cover 5.5% to 9% of the sample.

All donors were healthy Caucasians. The twin cohort comprised three pairs of female monozygotic twins, all aged roughly 18 to 29 years. Positive isolation kits from Invitrogen were used to isolate CD4+ and CD8+ T cell populations. The junction carries 12 bases between V and J, which are trimmed by 0 bases and 7 bases respectively. The CDR3 runs 14 residues from the cysteine to the phenylalanine. Here the CDR3 DNA is all that survives: 42 bases in frame from base 1. According to the germline V gene, CDR1 reads LGHNA and CDR2 reads YNFKEQ. A further study also used this sample, focusing on yellow fever vaccine responses in identical twins. The second study also describes: According to the authors, the vaccine-induced T cell response in identical twins seemed to be partly convergent and partly specific to each individual. The study precisely tracked vaccine-responding T cell clones in identical twins.

Recombination connected TRBV4-2 to TRBJ1-1, and perhaps TRBD1 as D gene, on 6 matching bases. Sequencing used CD8+ T cells sorted from blood. The clonotype was recovered from a woman between 18 and 30 years old in good health. The encoded CDR3 is CASSQDLWTVEAFF. The DNA sequence is TGTGCCAGCAGCCAAGATCTTTGGACAGTTGAAGCTTTCTTT.